Following are 10 T cell receptor beta chains from one sample sequenced in a study of T cell changes during pregnancy in multiple sclerosis. Produced via immunoSEQ multiplex PCR; TCRdb's table is partial and in-frame only. The sample has fewer than 95,000 clones, roughly 90% seen once. Sequencing used peripheral blood, obtained in the first trimester of pregnancy. The receptors were sampled from a female donor in good health, enrolled as a control in a pregnancy study.

Worth noting for this clone: Other DNA sequences of this sample code for an identical CDR3. This rearrangement joins TRBV28 to TRBJ2-3; TRBD2 is a possible D gene (7 bases). The germline V gene has CDR1 MDHEN and CDR2 SYDVKM. The CDR3 runs to 15 residues. V was clipped by 6 bases and J by 1 base, with 14 bases between them. CDR3 nucleotides: TGTGCCAGCAGCCTAGGGGGGGCTGGCACAGATACGCAGTATTTT. Its translation is CASSLGGAGTDTQYF. Full variable domain (rest looked up from reference TRBV28 and TRBJ2-3): DVKVTQSSRYLVKRTGEKVFLECVQDMDHENMFWYRQDPGLGLRLIYFSYDVKMKEKGDIPEGYSVSREKKERFSLILESASTNQTSMYLCASSLGGAGTDTQYFGPGTRLTVL.

The chain uses TRBV5-1 and TRBJ2-7; a weak D match, TRBD2 (6 bases). The CDR3 is made up of 14 amino acids. Deletions cut 4 bases from V and 3 bases from J, with 14 bases between. CDR1 is SGHRS, CDR2 YFSETQ, per germline. The CDR3 bases are TGCGCCAGCAGCACCCCGGGGGTGGGCTACGAGCAGTACTTC. This encodes CASSTPGVGYEQYF.

This rearrangement joins TRBV18 to TRBJ2-1; D gene ambiguous. The CDR3 has 14 amino acids. With 1 base removed from V and 0 bases from J, the gap between germline ends came to 4 bases. Germline V gene data show CDR1 as KGHSH and CDR2 as LQKENI. The CDR3 loop reads CASSPLISYNEQFF. DNA for the CDR3: TGTGCCAGCTCACCACTTATCTCCTACAATGAGCAGTTCTTC.

To note about this clone: In the same sample, other DNA sequences code for this CDR3. This sequence joins TRBV19 and TRBJ2-7; 7 bases agree with TRBD1. The CDR3 sequence is 13 residues long. The J segment lost 3 bases and the V segment lost 2 bases, leaving 1 base of the junction unmatched. Germline-derived CDR1 and CDR2 are LNHDA and SQIVND (reference sequence). CDR3 coding DNA: TGTGCCAGTAGTATAACAGGGGTCTACGAGCAGTACTTC. Amino acid sequence: CASSITGVYEQYF.

The V and J genes are TRBV6-5 and TRBJ2-3; TRBD2 is a possible D gene (5 bases). Germline-derived CDR1 and CDR2 are MNHEY and SVGAGI. The CDR3 is 14 residues long. Deletions cut 5 bases from V and 4 bases from J, with 13 bases between. CDR3 in amino acids: CASSRGPDPDTQYF. DNA of the CDR3: TGTGCCAGCAGTCGCGGGCCCGACCCAGATACGCAGTATTTT.

The V and J genes are TRBV28 and TRBJ2-3; D perhaps matches TRBD2 (6 bases). Germline V gene sequence: CDR1 MDHEN, CDR2 SYDVKM. Between the trimmed V and J ends, which lost 10 bases and 4 bases, there was a span of 24 bases. The length of the CDR3 is 16 residues. The CDR3 is CATGLPQAGGADTQYF. Written as DNA, the CDR3 is TGTGCCACAGGCCTCCCCCAAGCAGGAGGGGCAGATACGCAGTATTTT.

The chain joins TRBV6-5 to TRBJ2-7; TRBD1 matches at 7 bases. CDR1 and CDR2 from the germline V gene are MNHEY and SVGAGI. Trimming at V came to 5 bases and at J to 5 bases, leaving 6 bases not matched to a gene. This CDR3 has 13 amino acids. Here the CDR3 DNA reads TGTGCCAGCAGTGAGACAGGGTTGGACGAGCAGTACTTC. As protein: CASSETGLDEQYF.

The chain has TRBV15 and TRBJ2-3, with no clear D. The CDR3 is 14 residues long. Germline CDR1 reads LNHNV; CDR2 reads YYDKDF (reference sequence). V was cut by 0 bases and J by 4 bases, with 8 bases left in between. In DNA, the CDR3 is TGTGCCACCAGCAGAGAGGGCCTCCCAGATACGCAGTATTTT. This encodes CATSREGLPDTQYF.

V is TRBV6-1 and J is TRBJ2-7, with D perhaps matching TRBD2 (6 bases). The CDR3 contains 15 residues. In germline, CDR1 is MNHNS, CDR2 SASEGT. V gave up 3 bases and J gave up 0 bases, with 12 bases separating them. The DNA of the CDR3 is TGTGCCAGCAGTGAGGGTAGCGGAAGCTCCTACGAGCAGTACTTC. Its translation: CASSEGSGSSYEQYF.

This clone has only a few counts. The chain has TRBV30 and TRBJ1-5; 10 nucleotides align to TRBD1. Germline CDR1 is GTSNPN and CDR2 is SVGIG (reference sequence). With V trimmed by 5 bases and J by 4 bases, 2 bases remained unmatched. The CDR3 is made up of 13 amino acids. CDR3 DNA: TGTGCCTGGGGGACAGGGGTAAATCAGCCCCAGCATTTT. As protein: CAWGTGVNQPQHF.